These 26 T cell receptor beta chains were sequenced from one sample in a study of T cell responses to AZD1222 COVID-19 vaccine. Sequenced by immunoSEQ multiplex PCR; TCRdb stores in-frame clones only, minus some. Of 110,000 to 150,000 clones listed, 90% to 95% are singletons. The sample consisted of peripheral blood, taken on day 0 of AZD1222 vaccination. The receptor set was obtained from an adult in good health.

This chain connects TRBV5-1 to TRBJ1-1; a possible D gene is TRBD1 (5 bases). The CDR3 spans 14 residues. Trimming removed 1 base from V and 4 bases from J, with 11 bases in between. Looked up from germline, CDR1 is SGHRS and CDR2 is YFSETQ. The CDR3 nucleotides read TGCGCCAGCAGCTTGCCGGGGCAGGGCACTGAAGCTTTCTTT. Amino acid sequence: CASSLPGQGTEAFF.

V is TRBV30 and J is TRBJ1-1; unclear D gene. The germline gives CDR1 GTSNPN, CDR2 SVGIG (reference sequence). V was pared by 3 bases and J by 4 bases, with 12 bases between. The length of the CDR3 is 13 residues. For the CDR3, the DNA is TGTGCCTGGAGGCCGTTCGGTAGCACTGAAGCTTTCTTT. It specifies CAWRPFGSTEAFF.

This chain links TRBV19 with TRBJ2-7; a possible D gene is TRBD1 (6 bases). V gave up 5 bases and J gave up 0 bases, with 14 bases separating them. Germline-derived CDR1 and CDR2 are LNHDA and SQIVND (reference sequence). The CDR3 consists of 15 residues. The CDR3 DNA reads TGTGCCAGTAGTGCCGGGACAATCCCCTCCTACGAGCAGTACTTC. Translation: CASSAGTIPSYEQYF.

In this sample, this clone turned up a few times. The chain couples TRBV7-6 to TRBJ1-2; the D is unclear. V was clipped by 4 bases and J by 5 bases, with 17 bases between them. Germline-derived CDR1 and CDR2 are SGHVS and FNYEAQ. The CDR3 has 15 amino acids. CDR3 in amino acids: CASSSNPQYPYGYTF. The CDR3 DNA follows: TGTGCCAGCAGCTCTAACCCCCAATACCCATATGGCTACACCTTC.

Concerning this clone: This specimen includes other DNA sequences encoding the same CDR3. The rearrangement links TRBV5-1 to TRBJ1-1; D gene ambiguous. The CDR3 is 15 amino acids. V lost 2 bases and J 0 bases, leaving 11 bases between the germline ends. CDR1 is SGHRS, CDR2 YFSETQ, per germline. The CDR3 nucleotides are TGCGCCAGCAGCTTAACCGGACGGTTGAACACTGAAGCTTTCTTT. Its protein product is CASSLTGRLNTEAFF.

Written as DNA, the CDR3 is TGTGCCAGCAGTGAAGCGCACTGGACATCAAGCTACAATGAGCAGTTCTTC. Protein: CASSEAHWTSSYNEQFF. This chain links TRBV6-1 with TRBJ2-1; the D gene is possibly TRBD1 (5 bases). CDR1 and CDR2 (germline): MNHNS, SASEGT. This CDR3 region has 17 residues. V was shortened by 0 bases and J by 3 bases, with 15 bases between the two germline ends.

The gene calls are TRBV19 and TRBJ2-7; 10 bases agree with TRBD1. Germline-derived CDR1 and CDR2 are LNHDA and SQIVND (reference sequence). V gave up 6 bases and J gave up 5 bases; unmatched junction bases: 10. This CDR3 has 15 amino acids. DNA for the CDR3: TGTGCCAGTAGCTATCCGGGACAGGGGAACCACGAGCAGTACTTC. Its protein product is CASSYPGQGNHEQYF.

This chain uses TRBV6-5 with TRBJ2-7; 11 bases fit TRBD2. This CDR3 is built from 14 residues. The germline CDR1 and CDR2 sequences are MNHEY and SVGAGI. J lost 3 bases, V lost 6 bases, and 4 bases had no gene match. Here the CDR3 DNA reads TGTGCCAGCAGCCGAGGGACTAGCGGCTACGAGCAGTACTTC. Its protein product is CASSRGTSGYEQYF.

J is TRBJ1-2 and V is TRBV7-9, with 7 positions matching TRBD1. Germline CDR1 and CDR2: SEHNR and FQNEAQ (reference sequence). Trimming took 1 base from V and 6 from J; bases not matched to a gene: 8. The CDR3 is made up of 15 amino acids. CDR3 in amino acids: CASSLGVTGTHGYTF. CDR3 nucleotide sequence: TGTGCCAGCAGCTTAGGCGTGACAGGGACTCATGGCTACACCTTC.

The chain has TRBV15 and TRBJ2-2; possible D gene TRBD2, 6 bases. The CDR3 extends over 17 amino acids. Germline assignment: CDR1 LNHNV and CDR2 YYDKDF (reference sequence). The V end was cut by 0 bases, the J end by 7 bases, with 18 bases between. CDR3 sequence reads: CATSRDISPGGGGELFF. DNA for the CDR3: TGTGCCACCAGCAGAGATATCTCCCCCGGGGGTGGCGGGGAGCTGTTTTTT. Using reference TRBV15 and TRBJ2-2 for the parts outside the CDR3, the full variable domain is DAMVIQNPRYQVTQFGKPVTLSCSQTLNHNVMYWYQQKSSQAPKLLFHYYDKDFNNEADTPDNFQSRRPNTSFCFLDIRSPGLGDTAMYLCATSRDISPGGGGELFFGEGSRLTVL.

In regard to this clone: One end of the junction fails to match germline, which may point to a read error. The chain carries TRBV6-5 and TRBJ1-2, with D perhaps TRBD1 (5 bases). The CDR3 consists of 11 residues. Germline V gene data show CDR1 as MNHEY and CDR2 as SVGAGI. CDR3 DNA sequence: TGTGCCAGCAGCTCCGGGACTTCCAACTTCTTC. The encoded protein is CASSSGTSNFF.

The genes are TRBV5-1 and TRBJ2-1, with D perhaps matching TRBD2 (5 bases). V was cut by 0 bases and J by 1 base, with 11 bases left in between. The CDR3 consists of 16 residues. Looked up from germline, CDR1 is SGHRS and CDR2 is YFSETQ. The CDR3 here is CASSLVELGSYNEQFF. CDR3 sequence (DNA): TGCGCCAGCAGCTTGGTTGAACTAGGATCCTACAATGAGCAGTTCTTC.

The gene calls are TRBV28 and TRBJ1-1; D not resolved. This CDR3 contains 14 residues. Trimming removed 2 bases at V and 1 base at J, with 8 bases between. Per germline, CDR1 MDHEN and CDR2 SYDVKM. DNA of the CDR3: TGTGCCAGCAGTTTAATAAGGGCGAACACTGAAGCTTTCTTT. Its translation is CASSLIRANTEAFF.

The chain uses TRBV27 and TRBJ2-7; unclear D gene. This CDR3 region has 14 residues. The germline V and J ends were trimmed by 4 bases and 3 bases, with 13 bases remaining between them. Per germline, CDR1 MNHEY and CDR2 SMNVEV (reference sequence). The CDR3, as DNA: TGTGCCAGCAGTTATGGGCAGGTCGGCTACGAGCAGTACTTC. It codes for CASSYGQVGYEQYF.

The rearrangement links TRBV12-3 or TRBV12-4 to TRBJ2-5; D assignment may be TRBD1 or TRBD2 (5 bases each). This CDR3 is 13 amino acids long. V shed 6 bases and J shed 5 bases, with 13 bases lying between them. CDR3 sequence reads: CASRPAGAETQYF. For the CDR3, the DNA is TGTGCCAGCAGACCGGCCGGGGCCGAGACCCAGTACTTC.

This chain uses TRBV5-8 with TRBJ2-3; perhaps TRBD2 as D (6 bases). Germline lookup yields CDR1 SGHTS and CDR2 YDEGEE. CDR3 length: 14 residues. V lost 0 bases and J 1 base, leaving 6 bases between the germline ends. The CDR3 here is CASSLGGGTDTQYF. CDR3 DNA: TGTGCCAGCAGCTTGGGCGGGGGCACAGATACGCAGTATTTT.

The J gene is TRBJ2-1, the V gene TRBV6-6; 12 bases match TRBD2. CDR1 is MNHNY and CDR2 is SVGAGI in the germline V gene (reference sequence). The V gene end was trimmed by 5 bases and the J gene end by 8 bases; junction bases not matched to a gene: 13. The CDR3 consists of 17 residues. The chain's CDR3 is CASSPGSFASGGDEQFF. The DNA of the CDR3 is TGTGCCAGCAGTCCCGGTTCCTTCGCTAGCGGGGGGGATGAGCAGTTCTTC.

The rearrangement links TRBV2 to TRBJ1-2; D perhaps matches TRBD1 (6 bases). Looked up from germline, CDR1 is SNHLY and CDR2 is FYNNEI. V lost 6 bases, J lost 3 bases, and 11 bases lay in between. The CDR3 totals 13 residues. CDR3 DNA: TGTGCCAGCAGGCCTAACAGGGACTATGGCTACACCTTC. It specifies CASRPNRDYGYTF.

In nucleotides, the CDR3 is TGTGCCAGCAGCCAATTTAGGGGGCGCGGCTACGAGCAGTACTTC. Its protein product is CASSQFRGRGYEQYF. The V gene is TRBV14, the J gene TRBJ2-7; 7 bases line up with TRBD1. The CDR3 spans 15 residues. With V trimmed by 2 bases and J by 3 bases, 7 bases remained unmatched. The V gene's germline CDR1 is SGHDN and CDR2 FVKESK.

This chain joins TRBV27 and TRBJ1-5; tentatively, D is TRBD1 (5 bases). The CDR3 consists of 14 residues. The germline V gene encodes CDR1 MNHEY and CDR2 SMNVEV (reference sequence). Trimming left V 4 bases short and J 11 bases short, with 18 bases between. The CDR3 DNA sequence: TGTGCCAGCAGTTGGGACGGATCTATTAGGGCCCAGCATTTT. This codes for CASSWDGSIRAQHF.

V usage is TRBV7-9 and J usage is TRBJ1-2; 8 nucleotides match TRBD1. V lost 4 bases to trimming and J lost 7 bases; unmatched junction nucleotides: 8. The CDR3 spans 14 residues. Germline loops: CDR1 SEHNR, CDR2 FQNEAQ (reference sequence). The CDR3 DNA is TGTGCCAGCAGCTCGGGACTCACAGGGGGTGGCTACACCTTC. This translates into CASSSGLTGGGYTF.

This chain connects TRBV21-1 to TRBJ2-3; TRBD1 is taken as the D call from the table, unchecked against the DNA. TRBV21-1 is marked as a pseudogene. The CDR3 contains 15 residues. The CDR3: CASGPRDRASDTQYF. Here the CDR3 DNA reads TGTGCCAGCGGACCCCGGGACAGGGCATCTGATACGCAGTATTTT.

The gene calls are TRBV7-9 and TRBJ1-2; no clear D gene. V was trimmed by 5 bases and J by 3 bases, leaving 10 bases between them. The CDR3 extends over 13 amino acids. The germline gives CDR1 SEHNR, CDR2 FQNEAQ (reference sequence). CDR3 DNA: TGTGCCAGCAGCCCTGCAGGCCACTATGGCTACACCTTC. Amino acid sequence: CASSPAGHYGYTF.

For the CDR3, the DNA is TGTGCCAGTAGTTTTGCTGGAAACACCATATATTTT. This codes for CASSFAGNTIYF. The chain joins TRBV19 to TRBJ1-3; D not resolved. This CDR3 has 12 residues. The germline gives CDR1 LNHDA, CDR2 SQIVND (reference sequence). V was cut by 5 bases and J by 2 bases, with 4 bases left in between.

The V call is TRBV7-9, the J call TRBJ2-7, with 8 bases identical to TRBD1. After removal of 4 bases from V and 5 bases from J, the junction contained 10 bases not matched to a gene. The CDR3 runs to 15 residues. Germline CDR1 is SEHNR and CDR2 is FQNEAQ (reference sequence). The CDR3 nucleotides are TGTGCCAGCAGCTCGCAGGGGGCCCAGACCCACGAGCAGTACTTC. Protein product: CASSSQGAQTHEQYF.

The rearrangement joins TRBV7-2 to TRBJ1-2; D might be TRBD1 (5 bases). This CDR3 spans 15 amino acids. The germline V gene encodes CDR1 SGHTA and CDR2 FQGNSA. Between the trimmed V and J ends, which lost 1 base and 2 bases, there was a span of 11 bases. The DNA for the CDR3 is TGTGCCAGCAGCTTAGGGCGACAGATAAACTATGGCTACACCTTC. It encodes CASSLGRQINYGYTF.